The clone carrying this T cell receptor beta chain showed up many times. Its antigen is still unknown. In germline, CDR1 is SQVTM, CDR2 ANQGSEA. The V segment lost 0 bases and the J segment 6 bases; nucleotides outside the gene matches: 15. The CDR3 has 18 residues. Time point denoted: newly diagnosed GD, antithyroid drugs for less than 3 months. Scientists built the TCR library using RNA that was extracted from PBMCs. This record belongs to a study of regulatory T cells in long-lasting Graves disease. Assembly of TCR beta libraries relied on iRepertoire HTBI primers together with Arm-PCR of CDR3 regions. TCRdb called the multiplex PCR reads again in MiXCR, with one record for every CDR3 protein. Of 250,000 to 400,000 distinct CDR3 sequences listed, 18% are singletons. General study points: Whereas new patients shared 800 to 1,000 public clonotypes, persistent patients shared more, at approximately 2,500.

This clonotype was obtained from a female donor with Graves disease. The V call is TRBV29-1, the J call TRBJ2-1; the match to TRBD2 covers 9 bases. The sequencing used peripheral blood mononuclear cells (PBMCs), collected at new diagnosis, from a patient treated with antithyroid drugs. The CDR3: CSVEDHITGTSSINEQFF. The DNA for the CDR3 is TGCAGCGTTGAAGATCATATTACCGGGACTAGCAGCATCAATGAGCAGTTCTTC.